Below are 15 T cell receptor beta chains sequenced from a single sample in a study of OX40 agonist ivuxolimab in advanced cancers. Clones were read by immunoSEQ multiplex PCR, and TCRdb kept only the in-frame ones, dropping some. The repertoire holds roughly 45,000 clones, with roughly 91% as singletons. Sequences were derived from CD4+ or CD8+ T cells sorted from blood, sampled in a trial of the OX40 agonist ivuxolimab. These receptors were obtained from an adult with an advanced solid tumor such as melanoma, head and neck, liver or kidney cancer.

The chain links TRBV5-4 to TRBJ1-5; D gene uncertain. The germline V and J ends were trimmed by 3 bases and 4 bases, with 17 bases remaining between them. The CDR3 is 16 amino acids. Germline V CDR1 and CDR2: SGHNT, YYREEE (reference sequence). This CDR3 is CASSYGVGFGNQPQHF. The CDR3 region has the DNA TGTGCCAGCAGCTACGGTGTAGGGTTTGGGAATCAGCCCCAGCATTTT.

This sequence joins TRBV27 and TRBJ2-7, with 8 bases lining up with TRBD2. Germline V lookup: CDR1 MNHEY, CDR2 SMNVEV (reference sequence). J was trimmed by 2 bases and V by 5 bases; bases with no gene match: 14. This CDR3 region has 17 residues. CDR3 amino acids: CASSRERGGSTAYEQYF. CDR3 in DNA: TGTGCCAGCAGTCGAGAACGGGGGGGCTCCACCGCCTACGAGCAGTACTTC.

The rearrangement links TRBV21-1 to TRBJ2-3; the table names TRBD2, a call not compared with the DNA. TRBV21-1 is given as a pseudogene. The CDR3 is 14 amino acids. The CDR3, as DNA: TGTGCCAGCAGGCCGGGGGGGGACACAGATACGCAGTATTTT. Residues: CASRPGGDTDTQYF.

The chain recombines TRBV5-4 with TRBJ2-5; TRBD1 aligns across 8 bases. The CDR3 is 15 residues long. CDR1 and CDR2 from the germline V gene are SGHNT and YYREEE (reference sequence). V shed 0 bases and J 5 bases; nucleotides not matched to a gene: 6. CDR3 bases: TGTGCCAGCAGCTTGGGGACAGGGTTGTATGAGACCCAGTACTTC. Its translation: CASSLGTGLYETQYF.

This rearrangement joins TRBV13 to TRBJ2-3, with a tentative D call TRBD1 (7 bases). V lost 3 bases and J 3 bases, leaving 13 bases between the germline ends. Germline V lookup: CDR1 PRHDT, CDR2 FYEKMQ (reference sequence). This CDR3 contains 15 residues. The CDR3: CASSFRTGGTDTQYF. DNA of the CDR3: TGTGCCAGCAGCTTCCGGACAGGAGGGACAGATACGCAGTATTTT. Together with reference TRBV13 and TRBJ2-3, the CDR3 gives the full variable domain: AAGVIQSPRHLIKEKRETATLKCYPIPRHDTVYWYQQGPGQDPQFLISFYEKMQSDKGSIPDRFSAQQFSDYHSELNMSSLELGDSALYFCASSFRTGGTDTQYFGPGTRLTVL.

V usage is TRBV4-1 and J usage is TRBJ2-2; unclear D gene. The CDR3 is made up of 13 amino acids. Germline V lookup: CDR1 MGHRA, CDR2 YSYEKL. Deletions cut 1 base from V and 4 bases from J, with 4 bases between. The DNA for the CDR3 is TGCGCCAGCAGCCAAGGGTTCACCGGGGAGCTGTTTTTT. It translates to CASSQGFTGELFF.

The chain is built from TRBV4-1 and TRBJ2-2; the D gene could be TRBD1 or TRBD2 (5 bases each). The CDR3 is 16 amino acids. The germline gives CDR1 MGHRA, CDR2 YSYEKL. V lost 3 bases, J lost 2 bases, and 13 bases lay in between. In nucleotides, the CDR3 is TGCGCCAGCAGCCAGACCCCCGGGGCCAACACCGGGGAGCTGTTTTTT. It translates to CASSQTPGANTGELFF.

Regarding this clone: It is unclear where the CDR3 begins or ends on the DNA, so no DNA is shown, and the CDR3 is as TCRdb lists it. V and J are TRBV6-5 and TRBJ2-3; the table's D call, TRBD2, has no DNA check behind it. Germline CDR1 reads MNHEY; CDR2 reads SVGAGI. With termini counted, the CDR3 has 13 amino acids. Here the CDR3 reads CASSSSGVDTQYF.

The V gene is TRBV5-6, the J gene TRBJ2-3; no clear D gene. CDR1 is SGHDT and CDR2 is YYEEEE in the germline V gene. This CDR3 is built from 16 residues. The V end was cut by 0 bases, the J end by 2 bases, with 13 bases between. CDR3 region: CASSLDSDPYTDTQYF. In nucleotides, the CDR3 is TGTGCCAGCAGCTTGGACTCGGACCCATACACAGATACGCAGTATTTT.

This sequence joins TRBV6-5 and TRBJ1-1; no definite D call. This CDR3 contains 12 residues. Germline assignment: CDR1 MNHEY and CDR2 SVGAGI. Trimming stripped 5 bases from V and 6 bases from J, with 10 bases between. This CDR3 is CASSPIGAEAFF. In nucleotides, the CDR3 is TGTGCCAGCAGTCCGATTGGGGCTGAAGCTTTCTTT.

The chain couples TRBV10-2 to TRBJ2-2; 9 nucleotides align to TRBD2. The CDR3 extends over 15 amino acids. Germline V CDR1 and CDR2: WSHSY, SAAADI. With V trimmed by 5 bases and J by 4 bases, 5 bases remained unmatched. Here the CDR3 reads CASSSAGGSTGELFF. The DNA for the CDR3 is TGCGCCAGCAGTTCCGCGGGGGGGAGCACCGGGGAGCTGTTTTTT.

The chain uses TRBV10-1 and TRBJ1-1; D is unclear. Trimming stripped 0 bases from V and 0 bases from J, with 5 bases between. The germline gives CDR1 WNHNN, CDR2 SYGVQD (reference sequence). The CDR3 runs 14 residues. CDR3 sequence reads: CASSESGLNTEAFF. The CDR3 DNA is TGCGCCAGCAGTGAGTCGGGTTTGAACACTGAAGCTTTCTTT.

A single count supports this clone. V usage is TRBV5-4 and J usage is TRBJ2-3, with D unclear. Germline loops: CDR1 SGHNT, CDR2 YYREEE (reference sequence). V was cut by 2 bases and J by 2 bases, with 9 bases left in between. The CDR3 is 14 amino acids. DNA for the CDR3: TGTGCCAGCAGCTTCGATAGCCTCACAGATACGCAGTATTTT. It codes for CASSFDSLTDTQYF.

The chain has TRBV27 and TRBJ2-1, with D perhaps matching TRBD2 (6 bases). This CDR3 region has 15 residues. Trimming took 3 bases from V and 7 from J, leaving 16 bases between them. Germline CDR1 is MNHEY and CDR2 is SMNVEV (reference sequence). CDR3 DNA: TGTGCCAGCAGTTTGTTGCCCCTCGGGGGTAATGAGCAGTTCTTC. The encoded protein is CASSLLPLGGNEQFF.

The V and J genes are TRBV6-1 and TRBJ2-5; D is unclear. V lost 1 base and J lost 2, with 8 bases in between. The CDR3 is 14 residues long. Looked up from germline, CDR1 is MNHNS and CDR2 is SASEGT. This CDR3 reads CASSEGPGQETQYF. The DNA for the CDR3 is TGTGCCAGCAGTGAAGGGCCAGGTCAAGAGACCCAGTACTTC.